The 21 T cell receptor beta chains below were found in one sample sequenced in a study of shared clonotypes between healthy human individuals. Measured with immunoSEQ multiplex PCR; TCRdb has only the in-frame clones, and not every one. The top ten clones hold roughly 0.36% of a sample with about 2.4 million clones, roughly 93% of them seen once. Sequencing was done on a sample of naive CD4+ T cells from PBMCs. Documented subset: CD45RA+ positively selected. The receptors come from a man aged 18-30 years in good health. Some clones in this sample may be carry-over from other donors' samples.

J is TRBJ1-4 and V is TRBV4-1; a weak D match, TRBD1 (5 bases). Germline CDR1 and CDR2: MGHRA and YSYEKL. This CDR3 contains 16 residues. V was trimmed by 0 bases and J by 8 bases, leaving 16 bases between them. The CDR3 DNA is TGCGCCAGCAGCCAAGACCCTCCGGGGGGAGTCGAAAAACTGTTTTTT. Its translation: CASSQDPPGGVEKLFF.

This chain uses TRBV19 with TRBJ1-2, with 10 nucleotides matching TRBD1. Germline V CDR1 and CDR2: LNHDA, SQIVND (reference sequence). After removal of 2 bases from V and 7 bases from J, the junction contained 7 bases not matched to a gene. The CDR3 sequence is 15 residues long. The CDR3 DNA reads as TGTGCCAGTAGTATATCGCTGGACAGGGGGTTTGGCTACACCTTC. Its protein product is CASSISLDRGFGYTF.

The chain links TRBV30 to TRBJ1-2, with D tentatively TRBD1 (6 bases). Germline V gene data show CDR1 as GTSNPN and CDR2 as SVGIG (reference sequence). The CDR3 covers 14 residues. Trimming took off 3 bases at V and 8 bases at J, with 19 bases between the two ends. The CDR3 nucleotides are TGTGCCTGGAGCCCCAAAGGGGGGGCAGGGGGCTACACCTTC. This codes for CAWSPKGGAGGYTF.

This clone was detected once. The gene calls are TRBV7-2 and TRBJ1-2, with D possibly TRBD1 on 5 matching bases. Per germline, CDR1 SGHTA and CDR2 FQGNSA. The CDR3 totals 14 residues. V shed 5 bases and J shed 4 bases, with 14 bases lying between them. The CDR3 spells CASSVMTATYGYTF. The CDR3 DNA follows: TGTGCCAGCAGCGTGATGACAGCCACCTATGGCTACACCTTC.

Concerning this clone itself: The sample has other DNA sequences that encode this CDR3 too. The rearrangement uses TRBV7-2 and TRBJ2-7; the D is unclear. The CDR3 sequence is 14 residues long. Trimming left V 2 bases short and J 2 bases short, with 10 bases between. Germline lookup yields CDR1 SGHTA and CDR2 FQGNSA. The CDR3 coding sequence is TGTGCCAGCAGCTTAAGAACGGAAACCTACGAGCAGTACTTC. Protein: CASSLRTETYEQYF.

Points on this clone: Just one base apart from a much larger clone, this may be a read error. The chain links TRBV7-6 to TRBJ2-7, with unresolved D. V was shortened by 2 bases and J by 1 base, with 0 bases between the two germline ends. The germline V gene has CDR1 SGHVS and CDR2 FNYEAQ. CDR3 size: 11 residues. The DNA for the CDR3 is TGTGCCAGCAGCTTATCCTACGAGCAGTACTTC. It is translated as CASSLSYEQYF. Combining the CDR3 with reference TRBV7-6 and TRBJ2-7 gives the whole variable domain GAGVSQSPRYKVTKRGQDVALRCDPISGHVSLYWYRQALGQGPEFLTYFNYEAQQDKSGLPNDRFSAERPEGSISTLTIQRTEQRDSAMYRCASSLSYEQYFGPGTRLTVT.

The genes are TRBV19 and TRBJ1-4, with TRBD1 matching 7 bases. Germline V CDR1 and CDR2: LNHDA, SQIVND (reference sequence). This CDR3 contains 14 residues. V lost 3 bases to trimming and J lost 6 bases; unmatched junction nucleotides: 4. CDR3 DNA: TGTGCCAGTAGTATCGGACAGGACCATGAAAAACTGTTTTTT. It codes for CASSIGQDHEKLFF.

The CDR3 loop reads CASRLTPGTGGSGEQYF. DNA of the CDR3: TGTGCCAGCAGACTCACTCCCGGGACAGGGGGGTCGGGAGAGCAGTACTTC. The rearrangement links TRBV7-9 to TRBJ2-7; 11 nucleotides align to TRBD1. Germline CDR1 SEHNR, CDR2 FQNEAQ (reference sequence). The CDR3 covers 17 residues. Trimming took 6 bases from V and 7 from J; bases not matched to a gene: 17.

V is TRBV6-1 and J is TRBJ2-5; 7 bases map to TRBD1. Trimming at V came to 6 bases and at J to 6 bases, leaving 10 bases not matched to a gene. The CDR3 runs to 14 residues. Germline CDR1 is MNHNS and CDR2 is SASEGT. Written as DNA, the CDR3 is TGTGCCAGCAGCTCGACAGGGATGGGACAGACCCAGTACTTC. This gives the protein CASSSTGMGQTQYF.

V is TRBV15 and J is TRBJ2-4, with TRBD1 identical over 7 bases. CDR1 and CDR2 (germline): LNHNV, YYDKDF (reference sequence). The J segment lost 6 bases and the V segment lost 9 bases, leaving 5 bases of the junction unmatched. This CDR3 is built from 12 residues. CDR3 DNA sequence: TGTGCCACTGCGAGGGGGCCAAACATTCAGTACTTC. Translated: CATARGPNIQYF.

The table lists this clone with a count of one. This chain links TRBV14 with TRBJ2-7, with D maybe TRBD1 (6 bases). CDR3 length: 15 residues. The germline CDR1 and CDR2 sequences are SGHDN and FVKESK. The V gene lost 1 base and the J gene lost 4 bases, with 14 bases spanning the gap. CDR3: CASSQVGQGMYEQYF. The DNA for the CDR3 is TGTGCCAGCAGCCAAGTTGGCCAGGGGATGTACGAGCAGTACTTC.

This clone was observed a single time. The chain couples TRBV7-2 to TRBJ2-7, with D tentatively TRBD2 (6 bases). The germline gives CDR1 SGHTA, CDR2 FQGNSA. V lost 1 base, J lost 6 bases, and 28 bases lay in between. The CDR3 is 19 amino acids. As DNA, the CDR3 is TGTGCCAGCAGCTTAGTTGGGACTCCAACACGTCCGACGGACTGCGAGCAGTACTTC. It specifies CASSLVGTPTRPTDCEQYF.

The chain recombines TRBV30 with TRBJ2-3; 13 bases are shared with TRBD2. Germline loops: CDR1 GTSNPN, CDR2 SVGIG (reference sequence). V dropped 0 bases and J dropped 6; count of bases not matched to a gene: 6. The CDR3 length is 16 residues. The CDR3 nucleotides are TGTGCCTGGAGTGTTGGACTAGCGGGAGCAAGGGATACGCAGTATTTT. As protein: CAWSVGLAGARDTQYF.

V and J are TRBV7-3 and TRBJ2-3, with 7 bases fitting TRBD1. The CDR3 has 14 residues. Trimming cost V 0 bases and J 5 bases; bases outside gene matches: 2. Per germline, CDR1 SGHTA and CDR2 FQGTGA. The CDR3, as DNA: TGTGCCAGCAGCTTAACAGGGGGCGGAGATACGCAGTATTTT. Translated, it gives CASSLTGGGDTQYF.

The rearrangement links TRBV5-1 to TRBJ1-5; 7 nucleotides agree with TRBD1. The CDR3 has 15 amino acids. Trimming removed 1 base from V and 2 bases from J; junction bases left unmatched: 3. Looked up from germline, CDR1 is SGHRS and CDR2 is YFSETQ. The CDR3 bases are TGCGCCAGCAGCTTGTCTACAGGGGGCAATCAGCCCCAGCATTTT. Translation: CASSLSTGGNQPQHF. The full variable domain, in which reference TRBV5-1 and TRBJ1-5 provide the parts outside the CDR3, is KAGVTQTPRYLIKTRGQQVTLSCSPISGHRSVSWYQQTPGQGLQFLFEYFSETQRNKGNFPGRFSGRQFSNSRSEMNVSTLELGDSALYLCASSLSTGGNQPQHFGDGTRLSIL.

With regard to this clone: Other DNA sequences from this sample encode an identical CDR3 as well. V and J are TRBV14 and TRBJ2-1, with D unresolved. CDR1 and CDR2 (germline): SGHDN, FVKESK. The germline V and J ends were trimmed by 4 bases and 3 bases, with 10 bases remaining between them. The CDR3 has 14 amino acids. CDR3 coding DNA: TGTGCCAGCAGCCCCTCCTCCGGCTACAATGAGCAGTTCTTC. Encoded protein: CASSPSSGYNEQFF.

This chain uses TRBV29-1 with TRBJ1-1, with 8 bases aligning to TRBD1. With V trimmed by 6 bases and J by 3 bases, 6 bases remained unmatched. This CDR3 region has 13 residues. Germline values: CDR1 SQVTM, CDR2 ANQGSEA. This CDR3 reads CSVDRGRDTEAFF. The CDR3 bases are TGCAGCGTAGACAGGGGCCGGGACACTGAAGCTTTCTTT.

This chain connects TRBV7-2 to TRBJ1-2; 7 nucleotides agree with TRBD1. CDR3 length: 15 amino acids. Germline values: CDR1 SGHTA, CDR2 FQGNSA. J lost 5 bases, V lost 5 bases, and 11 bases had no gene match. The CDR3 DNA is TGTGCCAGCAGCGTTCCGGGACAGCCCTTATATGGCTACACCTTC. Its translation: CASSVPGQPLYGYTF.

CDR3 sequence: CASYRDRGLGRTYEQYF. CDR3 bases: TGTGCCAGCTACCGGGACAGGGGGCTAGGACGAACCTACGAGCAGTACTTC. This chain connects TRBV19 to TRBJ2-7, with 12 nucleotides matching TRBD1. This CDR3 region has 17 residues. V dropped 9 bases and J dropped 2; count of bases not matched to a gene: 14. CDR1 and CDR2 (germline): LNHDA, SQIVND (reference sequence). The entire variable domain, with the rest obtained from reference TRBV19 and TRBJ2-7, is as follows: DGGITQSPKYLFRKEGQNVTLSCEQNLNHDAMYWYRQDPGQGLRLIYYSQIVNDFQKGDIAEGYSVSREKKESFPLTVTSAQKNPTAFYLCASYRDRGLGRTYEQYFGPGTRLTVT.

The chain joins TRBV5-6 to TRBJ1-3; D gene unclear. The V end lost 4 bases, the J end lost 4 bases, and 12 bases lay between the germline ends. The CDR3 has 14 amino acids. CDR1 SGHDT and CDR2 YYEEEE come from the germline V gene. CDR3 coding DNA: TGTGCCAGCAGCCTCTTTAGAGTCGGAAACACCATATATTTT. It is translated as CASSLFRVGNTIYF.

V and J are TRBV6-5 and TRBJ2-3; D call uncertain. CDR1 and CDR2 (germline): MNHEY, SVGAGI. Between the trimmed V and J ends, which lost 0 bases and 4 bases, there was a span of 8 bases. The CDR3 spans 14 residues. In DNA, the CDR3 is TGTGCCAGCAGTTACTCTCTTTGGGCAGATACGCAGTATTTT. Translated, it gives CASSYSLWADTQYF.